These 10 T cell receptor beta chains share one sample of origin, sequenced in a study of T cell responses to AZD1222 COVID-19 vaccine. The data were produced by immunoSEQ multiplex PCR, yet TCRdb's version contains in-frame clones alone and is incomplete. This table holds under 200,000 clones, approximately 92% found once. The sequencing used peripheral blood, collected on day 0 of AZD1222 vaccination. All receptors come from an adult in good health.

V usage is TRBV9 and J usage is TRBJ2-1, with TRBD2 identical over 12 bases. The CDR3 is made up of 16 amino acids. Losses at the gene ends were 3 bases for V and 6 bases for J; bases not matched to a gene: 7. The germline gives CDR1 SGDLS, CDR2 YYNGEE. CDR3 sequence reads: CASSGLLAGGSNEQFF. The CDR3 DNA sequence: TGTGCCAGCAGCGGACTACTAGCGGGGGGAAGCAATGAGCAGTTCTTC. Filled out from reference TRBV9 and TRBJ2-1, the complete variable domain reads DSGVTQTPKHLITATGQRVTLRCSPRSGDLSVYWYQQSLDQGLQFLIQYYNGEERAKGNILERFSAQQFPDLHSELNLSSLELGDSALYFCASSGLLAGGSNEQFFGPGTRLTVL.

The chain is built from TRBV18 and TRBJ2-1; 11 bases are a match to TRBD2. This CDR3 is built from 15 residues. Germline CDR1 is KGHSH and CDR2 is LQKENI. Germline trimming cut 0 bases from V and 8 bases from J; bases unmatched to any gene: 3. The CDR3 here is CASSPPSGRGDEQFF. As DNA, the CDR3 is TGTGCCAGCTCACCACCTAGCGGGAGGGGGGATGAGCAGTTCTTC.

About this clone itself: Compared with germline, one end of the junction differs, possibly owing to a read error. DNA of the CDR3: TGTGCTAGCAGCCAGAGCCGGGACCTACCGCAGTACTTC. Translating it yields CASSQSRDLPQYF. The genes are TRBV7-7 and TRBJ2-7, with D perhaps being TRBD1 or TRBD2 (5 bases each). This CDR3 contains 13 residues. The germline V gene encodes CDR1 SSHAT and CDR2 FNYEAQ (reference sequence). Full variable domain (rest looked up from reference TRBV7-7 and TRBJ2-7): GAGVSQSPRYKVTKRGQDVTLRCDPISSHATLYWYQQALGQGPEFLTYFNYEAQPDKSGLPSDRFSAERPEGSISTLTIQRTEQRDSAMYRCASSQSRDLPQYFGPGTRLTVT.

The V call is TRBV19, the J call TRBJ2-7, with D possibly TRBD1 on 5 matching bases. V lost 3 bases, J lost 3 bases, and 12 bases lay in between. CDR3 size: 14 residues. From germline, CDR1 is LNHDA and CDR2 SQIVND (reference sequence). The CDR3 DNA is TGTGCCAGTAGTATGTCAGGGCACATCTACGAGCAGTACTTC. It translates to CASSMSGHIYEQYF.

For the CDR3, the DNA is TGTGCCAGTAGTCAAGACAGGGCAGAGACCCAGTACTTC. It codes for CASSQDRAETQYF. This rearrangement joins TRBV19 to TRBJ2-5; 7 positions match TRBD1. From germline, CDR1 is LNHDA and CDR2 SQIVND (reference sequence). V lost 5 bases, J lost 4 bases, and 4 bases stayed unmatched. CDR3 length equals 13 residues.

The chain carries TRBV18 and TRBJ2-7; D not certain. The CDR3 length is 13 residues. The germline gives CDR1 KGHSH, CDR2 LQKENI. Trimming removed 3 bases from V and 2 bases from J, with 8 bases in between. CDR3 DNA sequence: TGTGCCAGCTCACCGTCTCAGCCCTACGAGCAGTACTTC. This codes for CASSPSQPYEQYF.

The rearrangement links TRBV18 to TRBJ2-5; TRBD2 agrees at 12 bases. Germline V gives CDR1 KGHSH, CDR2 LQKENI. J lost 2 bases, V lost 6 bases, and 1 base had no gene match. The CDR3 contains 14 residues. The CDR3 DNA is TGTGCCAGCTCCGGACTAGCGGGACAAGAGACCCAGTACTTC. This sequence encodes CASSGLAGQETQYF.

This sequence joins TRBV9 and TRBJ2-1, with TRBD2 matching 8 bases. The germline CDR1 and CDR2 sequences are SGDLS and YYNGEE. This CDR3 is built from 16 residues. V shed 1 base and J 5 bases; nucleotides not matched to a gene: 8. CDR3 in DNA: TGTGCCAGCAGCGTATATTCTAGCGGGTCCCACAATGAGCAGTTCTTC. Its protein is CASSVYSSGSHNEQFF.

The chain links TRBV3-1 (or the pseudogene TRBV3-2) to TRBJ2-1; TRBD2 aligns across 7 bases. The V segment lost 4 bases and the J segment 9 bases; nucleotides outside the gene matches: 12. The CDR3 contains 15 residues. Germline V gives CDR1 LGHDT, CDR2 YNNKEL (reference sequence). This chain's CDR3 is CASSPFRGDFGEQFF. In DNA form, the CDR3 reads TGTGCCAGCAGCCCATTTCGGGGGGACTTCGGTGAGCAGTTCTTC.

The chain joins TRBV30 to TRBJ1-5; 7 nucleotides match TRBD1. CDR1 and CDR2 (germline): GTSNPN, SVGIG (reference sequence). Losses at the gene ends were 0 bases for V and 6 bases for J; bases not matched to a gene: 11. This CDR3 has 16 amino acids. The CDR3 DNA follows: TGTGCCTGGAGTGTTCGGGGGCAGGGGGTAGGTCAGCCCCAGCATTTT. This codes for CAWSVRGQGVGQPQHF. Full variable domain (missing parts from reference TRBV30 and TRBJ1-5): SQTIHQWPATLVQPVGSPLSLECTVEGTSNPNLYWYRQAAGRGLQLLFYSVGIGQISSEVPQNLSASRPQDRQFILSSKKLLLSDSGFYLCAWSVRGQGVGQPQHFGDGTRLSIL.